This T cell receptor (beta chain) was identified during a study of regulatory T cells in long-lasting Graves disease. Notes on this clonotype: Its target is not known.

Time point denoted: newly diagnosed GD, antithyroid drugs for less than 3 months. Scientists built the TCR library using RNA that was extracted from PBMCs. It was by American Thyroid Association guidelines that Graves' disease was diagnosed. The germline CDR1 and CDR2 sequences are SGHAT and FQNNGV. With V trimmed by 5 bases and J by 9 bases, 23 bases remained unmatched. There are 18 residues in the CDR3. In building TCR beta libraries, iRepertoire HTBI primers were used together with Arm-PCR of CDR3 regions. MiXCR, applied by TCRdb to the multiplex PCR reads, yields one record per CDR3 protein. The table shows 200,000 to 250,000 distinct CDR3 sequences, with roughly 20% occurring only once. Study observations and caveats: Sample size, which was small, may have reduced accuracy.

This sample was shared with a second study, whose subject was T cells in Graves' hyperthyroidism and ophthalmopathy. That paper adds: TCR CDR3 regions were first amplified by RT-PCR with HTBI primers. Most expanded thyroid clonotypes above 0.001 also appeared in blood.

The TCR originated in a woman in her 30s with Graves disease. This specimen consisted of peripheral blood mononuclear cells (PBMCs), obtained at new diagnosis, from a patient treated with antithyroid drugs. The V gene is TRBV11-2, the J gene TRBJ2-3; 7 nucleotides align to TRBD1. In nucleotides, the CDR3 is TGTGCCAGCAGCCCATTAAAGGGATACAGGGGAGCTATGGGAACGCAGTATTTT. The encoded protein is CASSPLKGYRGAMGTQYF.